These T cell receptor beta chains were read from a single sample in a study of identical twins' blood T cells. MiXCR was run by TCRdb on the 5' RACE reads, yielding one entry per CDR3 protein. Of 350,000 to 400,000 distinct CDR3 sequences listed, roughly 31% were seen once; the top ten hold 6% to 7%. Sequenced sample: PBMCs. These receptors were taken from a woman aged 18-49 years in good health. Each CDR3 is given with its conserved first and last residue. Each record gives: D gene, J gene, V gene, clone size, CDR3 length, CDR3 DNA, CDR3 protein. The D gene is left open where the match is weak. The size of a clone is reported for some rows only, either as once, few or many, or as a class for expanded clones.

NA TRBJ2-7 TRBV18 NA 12 TGTGCCAGCTCACCACAGGTCAACGAGCAGCACTTC CASSPQVNEQHF
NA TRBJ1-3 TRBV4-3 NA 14 TGCGCCAGCAGCTCTCAGGGTTCCGGAAACACCATATATTTT CASSSQGSGNTIYF
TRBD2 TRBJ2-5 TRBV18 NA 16 TGTGCCAGCTCACCAATGCTAGCGGGAGCCCAAGAGACCCAGTACTTC CASSPMLAGAQETQYF
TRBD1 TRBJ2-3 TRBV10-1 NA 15 TGCGCCAGCAGCCGAGGGACAGGGAATTCAGATACGCAGTATTTT CASSRGTGNSDTQYF
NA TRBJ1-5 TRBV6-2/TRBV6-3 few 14 TGTGCCAGCACAATTTGGGGCATCAATCAGCCCCAGCATTTT CASTIWGINQPQHF
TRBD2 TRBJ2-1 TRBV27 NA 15 TGTGCCAGCACCATAGCGGGAGGGCCTAGGAATGAGCAGTTCTTC CASTIAGGPRNEQFF
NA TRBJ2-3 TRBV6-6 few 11 TGTGCCAGCAGTCCCTCTGGGACGCAGTATTTT CASSPSGTQYF
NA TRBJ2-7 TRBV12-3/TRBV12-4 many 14 TGTGCCAGCAGTTTAGCGTATACGGGAAGGGAGCAGTACTTC CASSLAYTGREQYF
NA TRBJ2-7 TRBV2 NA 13 TGTGCCAGCAGTTGGGACGGAGCCTACGAGCAGTACTTC CASSWDGAYEQYF
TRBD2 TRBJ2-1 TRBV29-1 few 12 TGCAGTGCTTATAGCGGGAGCGACAAGCAGTTCTTC CSAYSGSDKQFF
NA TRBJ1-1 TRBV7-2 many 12 TGTGCCAGCAGCTTGATAACCACTGAAGCTTTCTTT CASSLITTEAFF
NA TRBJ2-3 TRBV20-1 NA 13 TGCAGTGCTAGCCGGGGGGCCACAGATACGCAGTATTTT CSASRGATDTQYF
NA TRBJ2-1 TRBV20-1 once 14 TGCAGTGGTACGGAACAGGGATTCGCCAATGAGCAGTTCTTC CSGTEQGFANEQFF
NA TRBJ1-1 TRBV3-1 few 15 TGTGCCAGCAGCCAAGTGCAGATGGGCACCCCTGAAACTTTCTTT CASSQVQMGTPETFF
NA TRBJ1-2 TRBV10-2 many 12 TGCGCCAGCAGTTTGGCTAACTATGGCTACACCTTC CASSLANYGYTF
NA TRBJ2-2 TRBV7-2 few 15 TGTGCCAGCAGCCAGTCTAGCGTTCACACCGGGGAGCTGTTTTTT CASSQSSVHTGELFF
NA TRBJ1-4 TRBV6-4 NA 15 TGTGCCAGCAGTGAGTCGGGCGGTTCTAATGAAAAACTGTTTTTT CASSESGGSNEKLFF
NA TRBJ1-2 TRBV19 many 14 TGTGCCAGTAGTATAGGAGCTTACAGATATGGCTACACCTTC CASSIGAYRYGYTF
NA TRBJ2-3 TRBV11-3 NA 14 TGTGCCAGCAGCTGGCTAGGGAGTACAGATACGCAGTATTTT CASSWLGSTDTQYF
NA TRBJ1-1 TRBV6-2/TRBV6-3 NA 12 TGTGCCAGCAGTGAGAGGGGGACTGGAGCTTTCTTT CASSERGTGAFF
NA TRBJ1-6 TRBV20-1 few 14 TGCAGTGCCACACCGGGCTCCTATAATTCACCCCTCCACTTT CSATPGSYNSPLHF
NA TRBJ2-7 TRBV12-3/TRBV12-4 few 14 TGTGCCAGCGTTTTTGGGGGTTCCATTTACGAGCAGTACTTC CASVFGGSIYEQYF
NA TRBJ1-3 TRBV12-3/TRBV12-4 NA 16 TGTGCCAGCAGTCCATGGGGTGGGGGACCTGGAAACACCATATATTTT CASSPWGGGPGNTIYF
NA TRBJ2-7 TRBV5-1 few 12 TGCGCCAGCAGCTTGGGGAAATACGAGCAGTACTTC CASSLGKYEQYF
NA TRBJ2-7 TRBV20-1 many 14 TGCAGTGCTAGTTTGCCCCAAGGCCTCTACGAGCAGTACTTC CSASLPQGLYEQYF
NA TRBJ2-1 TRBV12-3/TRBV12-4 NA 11 TGTGCCAGCACCATGGGGAATGAGCAGTTCTTC CASTMGNEQFF
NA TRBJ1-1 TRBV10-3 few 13 TGTGCCATCAGTACAGGCCTCGACACTGAAGCTTTCTTT CAISTGLDTEAFF
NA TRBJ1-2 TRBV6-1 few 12 TGTGCCAGCGGGGTCAGTTGGTATGGCTACACCTTC CASGVSWYGYTF
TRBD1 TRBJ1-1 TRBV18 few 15 TGTGCCAGCTCACTACGACAGGGGATGAACACTGAAGCTTTCTTT CASSLRQGMNTEAFF
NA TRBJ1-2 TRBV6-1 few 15 TGTGCCAGCAGTCTCCGACCGGGACAAGAGTATGGCTACACCTTC CASSLRPGQEYGYTF
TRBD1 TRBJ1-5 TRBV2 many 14 TGTGCCAGCAGTTGGACAGGGGGCAATCAGCCCCAGCATTTT CASSWTGGNQPQHF
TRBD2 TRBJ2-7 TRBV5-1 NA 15 TGCGCCAGCAGCGGCGGACTAGCGGGAGTTGGGGAGCAGTACTTC CASSGGLAGVGEQYF
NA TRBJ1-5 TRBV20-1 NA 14 TGCAGTGCTAGGGTACAGCTTAGCAATCAGCCCCAGCATTTT CSARVQLSNQPQHF
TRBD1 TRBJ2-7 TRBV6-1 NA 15 TGTGCCAGCAGTGAAGGCTGGGACAGGACCCACGAGCAGTACTTC CASSEGWDRTHEQYF
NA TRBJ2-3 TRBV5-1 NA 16 TGCGCCAGCAGCTCCTTAGGGGGGGGCGGCACAGATACGCAGTATTTT CASSSLGGGGTDTQYF
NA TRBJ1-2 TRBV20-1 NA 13 TGCAGTGCTACCAACTCCGGGACCTATGGCTACACCTTC CSATNSGTYGYTF
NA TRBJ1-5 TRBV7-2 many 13 TGTGCCAGCAGCTCGCAACAGGATCAGCCCCAGCATTTT CASSSQQDQPQHF
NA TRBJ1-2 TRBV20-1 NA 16 TGCAGTGCTCCCCCGAAAGGATATCTGGACAACTATGGCTACACCTTC CSAPPKGYLDNYGYTF
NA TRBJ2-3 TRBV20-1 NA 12 TGCAGTGCTACCAGGGGTGGGTATACGCAGTATTTT CSATRGGYTQYF
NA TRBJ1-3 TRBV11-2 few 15 TGTGCCAGCAGCTTAGAAAGGGGACCAGGAAACACCATATATTTT CASSLERGPGNTIYF
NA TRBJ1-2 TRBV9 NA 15 TGTGCCAGCAGCGAAGGGGGTAGAGGTAACTATGGCTACACCTTC CASSEGGRGNYGYTF
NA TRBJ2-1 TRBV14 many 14 TGTGCCAGCAGCCAAGTGGGAGACTTCGGGGAGCAGTTCTTC CASSQVGDFGEQFF
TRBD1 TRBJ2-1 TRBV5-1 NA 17 TGCGCCAGCAGCACATCCGGGACAGGGGATTCCTACAATGAGCAGTTCTTC CASSTSGTGDSYNEQFF
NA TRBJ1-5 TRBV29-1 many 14 TGCAGCGTTGGTGGGTCTAGTAGCAATCAGCCCCAGCATTTT CSVGGSSSNQPQHF
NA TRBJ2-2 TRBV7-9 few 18 TGTGCCAGCAGCTTACCCAAGGGGTCACAGATCAACACCGGGGAGCTGTTTTTT CASSLPKGSQINTGELFF
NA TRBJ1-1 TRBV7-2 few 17 TGTGCCAGCAGCTTAGCGCTTGGGGCGCGATGGACCACTGAAGCTTTCTTT CASSLALGARWTTEAFF
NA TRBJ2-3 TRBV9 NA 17 TGTGCCAGCAGCTCTACCCCCGATGGGGGCCTCACAGATACGCAGTATTTT CASSSTPDGGLTDTQYF